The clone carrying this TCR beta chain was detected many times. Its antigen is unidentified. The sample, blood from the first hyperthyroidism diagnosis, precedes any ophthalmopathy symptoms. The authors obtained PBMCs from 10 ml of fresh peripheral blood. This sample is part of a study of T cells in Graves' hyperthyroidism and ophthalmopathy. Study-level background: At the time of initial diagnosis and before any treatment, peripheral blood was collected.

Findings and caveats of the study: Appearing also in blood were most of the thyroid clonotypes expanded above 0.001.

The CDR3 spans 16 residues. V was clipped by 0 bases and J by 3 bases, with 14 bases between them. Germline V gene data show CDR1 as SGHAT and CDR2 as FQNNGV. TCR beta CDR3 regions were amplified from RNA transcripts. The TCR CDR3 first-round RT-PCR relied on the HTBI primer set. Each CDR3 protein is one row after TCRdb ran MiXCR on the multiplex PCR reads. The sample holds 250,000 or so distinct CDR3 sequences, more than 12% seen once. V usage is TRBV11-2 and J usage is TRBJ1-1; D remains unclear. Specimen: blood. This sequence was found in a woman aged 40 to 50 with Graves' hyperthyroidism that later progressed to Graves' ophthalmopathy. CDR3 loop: CASSLESGLAYTEAFF. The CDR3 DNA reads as TGTGCCAGCAGCTTAGAGTCCGGGCTGGCGTACACTGAAGCTTTCTTT.